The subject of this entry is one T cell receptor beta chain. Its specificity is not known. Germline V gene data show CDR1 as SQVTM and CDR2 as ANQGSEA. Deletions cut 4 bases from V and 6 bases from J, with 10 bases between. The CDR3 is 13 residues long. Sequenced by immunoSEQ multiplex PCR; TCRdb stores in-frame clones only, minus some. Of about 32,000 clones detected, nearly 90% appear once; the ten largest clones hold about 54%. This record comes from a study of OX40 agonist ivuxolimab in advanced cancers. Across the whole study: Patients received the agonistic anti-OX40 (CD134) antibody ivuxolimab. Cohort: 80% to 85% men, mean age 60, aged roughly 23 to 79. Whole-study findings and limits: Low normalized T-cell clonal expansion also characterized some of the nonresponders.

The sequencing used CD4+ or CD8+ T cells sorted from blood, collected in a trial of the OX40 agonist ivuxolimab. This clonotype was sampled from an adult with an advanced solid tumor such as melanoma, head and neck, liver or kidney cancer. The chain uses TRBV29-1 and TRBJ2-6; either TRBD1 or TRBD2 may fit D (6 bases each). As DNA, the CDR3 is TGCAGCGTTGGGGGGGCGGAGGCCAACGTCCTGACTTTC. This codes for CSVGGAEANVLTF.